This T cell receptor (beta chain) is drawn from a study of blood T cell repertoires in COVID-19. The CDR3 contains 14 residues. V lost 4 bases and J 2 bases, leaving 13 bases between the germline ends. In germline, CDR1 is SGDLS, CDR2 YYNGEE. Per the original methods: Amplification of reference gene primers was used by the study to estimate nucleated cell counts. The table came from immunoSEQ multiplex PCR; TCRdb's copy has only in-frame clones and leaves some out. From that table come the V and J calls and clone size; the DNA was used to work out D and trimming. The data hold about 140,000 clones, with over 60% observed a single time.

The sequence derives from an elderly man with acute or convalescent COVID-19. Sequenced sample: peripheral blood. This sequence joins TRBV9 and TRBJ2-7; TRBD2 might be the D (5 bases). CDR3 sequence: CASSPSPQTYEQYF. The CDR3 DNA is TGTGCCAGCAGCCCTAGCCCTCAGACCTACGAGCAGTACTTC.